This TCR beta chain was recovered during a study of cytomegalovirus exposure and HLA in healthy donors. As concerns this clone: Its specificity is unknown.

Study-level results: In a later analysis, CMV-associated beta chains were mostly HLA-associated, it appeared.

The primer mix had 60 Vbeta and 13 Jbeta primers. Assay used: immunoSEQ multiplex PCR; TCRdb lists only in-frame clones, some missing. The sample yields fewer than 200,000 clones, around 79% seen once. This receptor was taken from a middle-aged man in good health and CMV-seronegative. Material for sequencing was PBMCs.

CDR3 sequence reads: CASSRASGGSYEQYF. CDR3 DNA sequence: TGTGCCAGCAGCCGGGCCAGCGGGGGCTCCTACGAGCAGTACTTC. The rearrangement links TRBV11-3 to TRBJ2-7, with 8 bases lining up with TRBD2. Trimming removed 5 bases from V and 0 bases from J; junction bases left unmatched: 6. Germline assignment: CDR1 SGHNT and CDR2 YENEEA. This CDR3 comprises 15 residues.